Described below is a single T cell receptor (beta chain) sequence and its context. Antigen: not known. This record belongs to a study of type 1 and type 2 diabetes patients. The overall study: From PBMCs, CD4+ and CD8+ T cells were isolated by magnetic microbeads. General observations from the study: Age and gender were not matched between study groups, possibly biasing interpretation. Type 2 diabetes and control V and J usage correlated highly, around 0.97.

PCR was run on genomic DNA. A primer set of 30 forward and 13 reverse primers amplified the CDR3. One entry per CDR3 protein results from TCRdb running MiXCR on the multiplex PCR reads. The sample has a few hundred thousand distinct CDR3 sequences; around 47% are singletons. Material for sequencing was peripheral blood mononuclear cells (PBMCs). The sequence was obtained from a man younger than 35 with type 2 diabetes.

The CDR3 DNA reads TGTGCCAGCAGTGAATGGAGTGCAGGGAGTATCTTCTACGAGCAGTTCTTC. Amino acid sequence: CASSEWSAGSIFYEQFF. The chain carries TRBV6-1 and TRBJ2-1; either TRBD1 or TRBD2 may supply D (5 bases each). The CDR3 contains 17 residues. V lost 2 bases to trimming and J lost 10 bases, with 24 bases between them. Germline-derived CDR1 and CDR2 are MNHNS and SASEGT.